This passage covers 24 T cell receptor beta chains from one sample sequenced in a study of T cells in women clearing cervical HPV infection. This table comes from immunoSEQ multiplex PCR, and its TCRdb copy is limited to in-frame clones, with some not included. This table lists about 48,000 clones. Sequencing input: blood buffy coat. All receptors derive from a woman aged 18-70 years with a cervical HPV16 infection that either progressed to CIN3+ or cleared (not recorded which).

For this clone: The CDR3 end is not reached by the read, which stops 3 residues before it; the germline J gene fills it in. This chain joins TRBV19 and TRBJ1-1, with 7 bases identical to TRBD1. This CDR3 region has 14 residues. Losses at the gene ends were 6 bases for V and 7 bases for J; bases not matched to a gene: 11. In germline, CDR1 is LNHDA, CDR2 SQIVND (reference sequence). Partial CDR3 DNA: TGTGCCAGTAGATTTGACAGGGCTCACGGTGAA. This sequence encodes CASRFDRAHGE. In full, the CDR3 is CASRFDRAHGEAFF.

As for this clone: The read stops 3 residues short of the end of the CDR3; the missing end is completed from the germline J gene. This rearrangement joins TRBV20-1 to TRBJ2-7, with 8 bases that match TRBD2. This CDR3 comprises 13 residues. From germline, CDR1 is DFQATT and CDR2 SNEGSKA (reference sequence). Unmatched junction bases numbered 9, after V lost 5 bases and J lost 6 bases. The part of the CDR3 DNA that was read is TGCAGTGCTCCCCGAGGACTAGCTGGCGAG. As protein: CSAPRGLAGE. The complete CDR3 protein is CSAPRGLAGEQYF.

A note on this clone: The DNA ends 3 residues before the CDR3 does, and the rest of the CDR3 is filled in from the germline J gene. The chain joins TRBV10-3 to TRBJ2-5; 10 positions agree with TRBD2. The CDR3 totals 13 residues. V was clipped by 10 bases and J by 3 bases; unmatched bases: 5. The germline gives CDR1 ENHRY, CDR2 SYGVKD. CDR3 bases read: TGTGCCACGGGGCTAGCGGGAGAAGAGACC. Protein: CATGLAGEET. The complete CDR3 reads CATGLAGEETQYF.

Of note for this clone: The CDR3 end is not reached by the read, which stops 3 residues before it; the germline J gene fills it in. The chain uses TRBV18 and TRBJ1-3; D is possibly TRBD1 (6 bases). The CDR3 runs to 15 residues. The V end lost 4 bases, the J end lost 0 bases, and 10 bases lay between the germline ends. Per germline, CDR1 KGHSH and CDR2 LQKENI. CDR3 sequence: CASSRRDTSGNTIYF. CDR3 bases read: TGTGCCAGCTCACGTCGGGACACCTCTGGAAACACC.

Incomplete CDR3 DNA: TGTGCCTGGAGTGTTAGAGGCGGGAGGGCCTCCAATGAG. It is translated as CAWSVRGGRASNE. The CDR3 in its entirety is CAWSVRGGRASNEQFF. V gene TRBV30 combines with J gene TRBJ2-1; 9 bases map to TRBD2. The sequenced fragment ends 3 residues before the CDR3 boundary, so the rest is inferred from the germline J gene. The V gene's germline CDR1 is GTSNPN and CDR2 SVGIG (reference sequence). V lost 0 bases, J lost 6 bases, and 9 bases stayed unmatched. The CDR3 has 16 residues.

This chain's CDR3 is CASSEGRTYSNQPQHF. Partial CDR3 DNA: TGTGCCAGCAGTGAAGGACGGACTTATAGCAATCAGCCC. V gene TRBV6-1 combines with J gene TRBJ1-5; no definite D call. The CDR3 extends 3 residues past the end of the read, so its final part is completed from the germline J gene. Germline V gene sequence: CDR1 MNHNS, CDR2 SASEGT. Trimming stripped 1 base from V and 0 bases from J, with 10 bases between. CDR3 length: 16 amino acids.

As for this clone: Coverage ceases 3 residues before the CDR3 finishes, and the germline J gene fills in the end. This chain uses TRBV7-2 with TRBJ2-1; D remains ambiguous. CDR1 is SGHTA, CDR2 FQGNSA, per germline. The CDR3 is 13 residues long. Trimming pared 3 bases from V and 5 bases from J, leaving 8 bases between. The part of the CDR3 DNA that was read is TGTGCCAGCAGCTTGCGCCGGGACAATGAG. It translates to CASSLRRDNE. The entire CDR3 protein reads CASSLRRDNEQFF.

As for this clone: The sequence runs out 3 residues before the end of the CDR3; the remainder is reconstructed from the germline J gene. The chain employs TRBV7-9 and TRBJ2-5; 10 nucleotides align to TRBD2. CDR3 length: 15 amino acids. CDR1 and CDR2 from the germline V gene are SEHNR and FQNEAQ (reference sequence). Trimming removed 5 bases from V and 3 bases from J; junction bases left unmatched: 6. The CDR3 sequence: CASSPSGGPKETQYF. The CDR3 bases that were read are TGTGCCAGCAGCCCTAGCGGGGGCCCGAAAGAGACC.

For this clone: Read data end 3 residues before the CDR3 end; the end is taken from the germline J gene. This chain uses TRBV6-2 or TRBV6-3 with TRBJ2-5, with a weak D call TRBD1 (6 bases). CDR1 and CDR2 from the germline V gene are MNHEY and SVGEGT. V was trimmed by 5 bases and J by 5 bases, leaving 12 bases between them. This CDR3 comprises 13 residues. The sequenced CDR3 bases are TGTGCCAGCAGTACAGGGATTAAGGAGACC. It codes for CASSTGIKET. The entire CDR3 protein is CASSTGIKETQYF.

In the case of this clone: The sequenced fragment ends 3 residues before the CDR3 boundary, so the rest is inferred from the germline J gene. The V and J genes are TRBV2 and TRBJ2-3; 13 bases match TRBD2. V was pared by 9 bases and J by 3 bases, with 3 bases of the junction left unmatched. Germline-derived CDR1 and CDR2 are SNHLY and FYNNEI. This CDR3 contains 14 residues. The CDR3 DNA, read in part, is TGTGCCAGTGGGACTAGCGGGAAGACAGATACG. This translates into CASGTSGKTDT. The entire CDR3 protein reads CASGTSGKTDTQYF. The variable domain in full, completed from reference TRBV2 and TRBJ2-3, reads EPEVTQTPSHQVTQMGQEVILRCVPISNHLYFYWYRQILGQKVEFLVSFYNNEISEKSEIFDDQFSVERPDGSNFTLKIRSTKLEDSAMYFCASGTSGKTDTQYFGPGTRLTVL.

Concerning this clone: The CDR3 is cut off 3 residues early in the read; its end comes from the germline J gene. J is TRBJ1-1 and V is TRBV11-2; the D is unclear. In germline, CDR1 is SGHAT, CDR2 FQNNGV. The V gene lost 1 base and the J gene lost 7 bases, with 7 bases spanning the gap. CDR3 length: 12 residues. The CDR3 spells CASSLGYNEAFF. The sequenced part of the CDR3 DNA is TGTGCCAGCAGCTTAGGTTATAATGAA.

A remark on this clone: The read gets to within 3 residues of the CDR3 end, and the germline J gene fills in the rest. The chain carries TRBV29-1 and TRBJ2-1, with D tentatively TRBD2 (9 bases). This CDR3 comprises 15 residues. Germline V gene sequence: CDR1 SQVTM, CDR2 ANQGSEA. V was shortened by 7 bases and J by 0 bases, with 16 bases between the two germline ends. CDR3 bases read: TGCAGCGCAGGGGGCGGGAGGGGCTCCTACAATGAG. As protein: CSAGGGRGSYNE. In full, the CDR3 reads CSAGGGRGSYNEQFF.

Turning to this clone: Read coverage stops 3 residues before the CDR3 terminus; the germline J gene supplies the remainder. This sequence joins TRBV28 and TRBJ1-2; 7 bases map to TRBD1. CDR1 is MDHEN and CDR2 is SYDVKM in the germline V gene. V was pared by 8 bases and J by 4 bases, with 10 bases of the junction left unmatched. The CDR3 consists of 14 residues. The DNA read from the CDR3 is TGTGCCAGCTCACGGGACAGAACCATCTATGGC. This codes for CASSRDRTIYG. The whole CDR3 sequence is CASSRDRTIYGYTF.

Turning to this clone: Read sequence stops 3 residues before the CDR3 end, and the germline J gene provides the missing end. The chain has TRBV19 and TRBJ2-7, with 7 positions matching TRBD1. The V gene's germline CDR1 is LNHDA and CDR2 SQIVND (reference sequence). The V and J ends lost 3 bases and 1 base, in that order; junction bases with no gene match: 6. The CDR3 covers 15 residues. Partial CDR3 DNA: TGTGCCAGTAGTATTGGGACAGAGAAATCCTACGAG. Its protein product is CASSIGTEKSYE. The entire CDR3 protein reads CASSIGTEKSYEQYF.

In the case of this clone: The read stops 3 residues short of the end of the CDR3; the missing end is completed from the germline J gene. The genes are TRBV20-1 and TRBJ2-1, with 9 bases matching TRBD1. There are 13 residues in the CDR3. V lost 7 bases to trimming and J lost 6 bases; unmatched junction nucleotides: 7. CDR1 and CDR2 from the germline V gene are DFQATT and SNEGSKA (reference sequence). The CDR3 DNA, read in part, is TGCAGTGTCACACAGGGGGCGCGCAATGAG. Protein: CSVTQGARNE. The complete CDR3 sequence is CSVTQGARNEQFF.

As to this clone: The read finishes 3 residues shy of the CDR3 end, and the germline J gene is used to complete it. This chain connects TRBV12-3 or TRBV12-4 to TRBJ2-7, with D tentatively TRBD2 (6 bases). V lost 6 bases and J 5 bases, leaving 20 bases between the germline ends. The CDR3 is made up of 15 amino acids. CDR3: CASRRRDFKGHEQYF. The sequenced part of the CDR3 DNA is TGTGCCAGCAGACGCCGGGACTTTAAAGGGCACGAG.

A word on this clone: Read data end 3 residues before the CDR3 end; the end is taken from the germline J gene. The gene calls are TRBV6-2 or TRBV6-3 and TRBJ2-1; 7 nucleotides align to TRBD1. CDR3 size: 15 residues. From germline, CDR1 is MNHEY and CDR2 SVGEGT. V dropped 6 bases and J dropped 1; count of bases not matched to a gene: 6. The CDR3 sequence: CASRRQGLSYNEQFF. CDR3 DNA, as far as it was read: TGTGCCAGCAGAAGACAGGGCTTGTCCTACAATGAG.

Concerning this clone itself: The CDR3 end is not reached by the read, which stops 3 residues before it; the germline J gene fills it in. The chain employs TRBV19 and TRBJ1-5; maybe TRBD1 (5 bases). The V and J ends lost 1 base and 3 bases respectively, with 16 bases between them. Per the germline V gene, CDR1 is LNHDA and CDR2 is SQIVND (reference sequence). The CDR3 has 17 amino acids. The CDR3 bases that were read are TGTGCCAGTAGTATAGGTACAGGCTTCAATATCAATCAGCCC. Encoded protein: CASSIGTGFNINQP. The entire CDR3 protein reads CASSIGTGFNINQPQHF.

As to this clone: The read ends 3 residues before the CDR3 terminus; that terminus is restored from the germline J gene. This chain joins TRBV6-1 and TRBJ2-7; 11 bases line up with TRBD2. After removal of 4 bases from V and 4 bases from J, the junction contained 6 bases not matched to a gene. Per germline, CDR1 MNHNS and CDR2 SASEGT. The CDR3 runs 15 residues. Partial CDR3 DNA: TGTGCCAGCAGTGCCGGGACTAGCGGTCAATACGAG. It yields the protein CASSAGTSGQYE. The entire CDR3 protein is CASSAGTSGQYEQYF.

A word on this clone: The sequenced fragment ends 3 residues before the CDR3 boundary, so the rest is inferred from the germline J gene. V usage is TRBV20-1 and J usage is TRBJ1-2; 8 positions agree with TRBD1. The CDR3 covers 14 residues. CDR1 and CDR2 from the germline V gene are DFQATT and SNEGSKA (reference sequence). The V and J ends lost 5 bases and 4 bases, in that order; junction bases with no gene match: 9. CDR3 region: CSAQQGGSSYGYTF. CDR3 DNA, as far as it was read: TGCAGTGCTCAACAGGGGGGTAGTTCCTATGGC.

On this clone itself: With the read ending 3 residues before the CDR3 end, the germline J gene is used to fill in that end. This chain links TRBV19 with TRBJ2-3, with 7 positions matching TRBD1. Germline assignment: CDR1 LNHDA and CDR2 SQIVND (reference sequence). The CDR3 runs to 16 residues. Unmatched junction bases numbered 10, after V lost 4 bases and J lost 3 bases. CDR3 region: CASSTRVPGQTDTQYF. Incomplete CDR3 DNA: TGTGCCAGTAGTACGCGGGTCCCGGGACAGACAGATACG.

To note about this clone: Coverage ceases 3 residues before the CDR3 finishes, and the germline J gene fills in the end. The J gene is TRBJ1-1, the V gene TRBV29-1, with D hard to call. This CDR3 spans 12 amino acids. Germline assignment: CDR1 SQVTM and CDR2 ANQGSEA. Deletions cut 3 bases from V and 0 bases from J, with 5 bases between. CDR3 bases read: TGCAGCGTTGATCCTATGAACACTGAA. Translating gives CSVDPMNTE. The entire CDR3 sequence reads CSVDPMNTEAFF.

As concerns this clone: The read gets to within 3 residues of the CDR3 end, and the germline J gene fills in the rest. The chain combines TRBV2 with TRBJ1-2; D is ambiguous. The CDR3 sequence is 14 residues long. V gave up 8 bases and J gave up 4 bases, with 17 bases separating them. Looked up from germline, CDR1 is SNHLY and CDR2 is FYNNEI. The CDR3 is CASVPTETFYGYTF. The sequenced CDR3 bases are TGTGCCAGCGTCCCCACAGAAACTTTCTATGGC.

With respect to this clone: The read terminates 3 residues before the CDR3 end, so the remaining end is supplied by the germline J gene. This sequence joins TRBV5-1 and TRBJ2-7, with 8 positions matching TRBD2. Germline-derived CDR1 and CDR2 are SGHRS and YFSETQ. V lost 3 bases and J lost 5; bases outside the gene matches: 7. This CDR3 spans 14 amino acids. CDR3 sequence reads: CASSSRTSYDEQYF. The DNA read from the CDR3 is TGCGCCAGCAGCTCACGGACTAGCTACGACGAG.